This is a list of T cell receptor beta chains from one sample in a study of CXCR3-negative and CXCR3-positive naive CD8 T cells. Reanalyzing the 5' RACE reads, TCRdb keeps one entry per CDR3 protein, without DNA. The listing contains around 140,000 distinct CDR3 sequences. What was sequenced was naive CXCR3+ CD8+ T cells from blood. The receptors here all came from a human donor in good health. Some clones in this sample may be carry-over from other donors' samples. Both conserved end residues are part of each CDR3.

j_call: TRBJ2-7
v_call: TRBV28
cdr3_length: 13
cdr3_aa: CASSLGSSYEQYF

j_call: TRBJ2-7
v_call: TRBV7-2
cdr3_length: 14
cdr3_aa: CASSFEYRGGEQYF

j_call: TRBJ2-5
v_call: TRBV6-6
cdr3_length: 15
cdr3_aa: CASSSWTAAQETQYF

j_call: TRBJ2-1
v_call: TRBV7-6
cdr3_length: 16
cdr3_aa: CASSSAQGGGANEQFF

j_call: TRBJ2-2
v_call: TRBV20-1
cdr3_length: 16
cdr3_aa: CSASALGRLNTGELFF

j_call: TRBJ2-3
v_call: TRBV28
cdr3_length: 17
cdr3_aa: CASSLLLREWGTDTQYF

j_call: TRBJ2-2
v_call: TRBV23-1
cdr3_length: 16
cdr3_aa: CASSQSASGGTGELFF

j_call: TRBJ2-7
v_call: TRBV5-4
cdr3_length: 15
cdr3_aa: CASSLDGSDTREQYF

j_call: TRBJ2-4
v_call: TRBV28
cdr3_length: 16
cdr3_aa: CATLTGVTLAKNIQYF

j_call: TRBJ2-3
v_call: TRBV28
cdr3_length: 18
cdr3_aa: CASSLPLTSGSSTDTQYF

j_call: TRBJ2-1
v_call: TRBV4-2
cdr3_length: 15
cdr3_aa: CASSRSTEAYNEQFF

j_call: TRBJ2-1
v_call: TRBV29-1
cdr3_length: 15
cdr3_aa: CSVEDPAAVNNEQFF

j_call: TRBJ2-5
v_call: TRBV7-2
cdr3_length: 16
cdr3_aa: CASSSDPGVPWETQYF

j_call: TRBJ2-2
v_call: TRBV7-8
cdr3_length: 16
cdr3_aa: CASSSADRLNTGELFF

j_call: TRBJ2-5
v_call: TRBV6-5
cdr3_length: 16
cdr3_aa: CASSYSVAGGAETQYF

j_call: TRBJ1-6
v_call: TRBV7-9
cdr3_length: 14
cdr3_aa: CASSLGGPGSPLHF

j_call: TRBJ2-5
v_call: TRBV14
cdr3_length: 12
cdr3_aa: CASSQLSSHQYF

j_call: TRBJ2-1
v_call: TRBV28
cdr3_length: 14
cdr3_aa: CASDTQRLNNEQFF

j_call: TRBJ2-1
v_call: TRBV29-1
cdr3_length: 15
cdr3_aa: CSVVSVQGALNEQFF

j_call: TRBJ1-5
v_call: TRBV20-1
cdr3_length: 16
cdr3_aa: CSASPKGGDSNQPQHF

j_call: TRBJ2-7
v_call: TRBV12-3/TRBV12-4
cdr3_length: 14
cdr3_aa: CASRLAGGPYEQYF

j_call: TRBJ2-1
v_call: TRBV6-2/TRBV6-3
cdr3_length: 17
cdr3_aa: CASSYTRLATIYNEQFF

j_call: TRBJ2-7
v_call: TRBV7-8
cdr3_length: 16
cdr3_aa: CASRTGLAGASYEQYF

j_call: TRBJ2-1
v_call: TRBV27
cdr3_length: 16
cdr3_aa: CASSLSESGGFDEQFF

j_call: TRBJ2-1
v_call: TRBV28
cdr3_length: 14
cdr3_aa: CASSSQTGVNEQFF

j_call: TRBJ2-3
v_call: TRBV27
cdr3_length: 16
cdr3_aa: CASSLSSRAGTDTQYF

j_call: TRBJ2-1
v_call: TRBV19
cdr3_length: 13
cdr3_aa: CASSRGSFNEQFF

j_call: TRBJ2-1
v_call: TRBV29-1
cdr3_length: 14
cdr3_aa: CSVPSLPAYNEQFF

j_call: TRBJ1-5
v_call: TRBV14
cdr3_length: 16
cdr3_aa: CASSQLPGFSNQPQHF

j_call: TRBJ2-1
v_call: TRBV7-9
cdr3_length: 16
cdr3_aa: CASSPVAGASYNEQFF

j_call: TRBJ1-2
v_call: TRBV3-1
cdr3_length: 16
cdr3_aa: CASSPDRGVTNYGYTF

j_call: TRBJ2-7
v_call: TRBV20-1
cdr3_length: 13
cdr3_aa: CSASRGSVVEQYF

j_call: TRBJ2-3
v_call: TRBV7-9
cdr3_length: 16
cdr3_aa: CASSFAGGAYADTQYF

j_call: TRBJ2-1
v_call: TRBV5-1
cdr3_length: 15
cdr3_aa: CASSTGQGGGNEQFF

j_call: TRBJ2-7
v_call: TRBV7-9
cdr3_length: 16
cdr3_aa: CASSQYPRDRNYEQYF

j_call: TRBJ2-1
v_call: TRBV30
cdr3_length: 15
cdr3_aa: CAWRERTRYYNEQFF

j_call: TRBJ1-2
v_call: TRBV13
cdr3_length: 17
cdr3_aa: CASSLRGSGTGVPGYTF

j_call: TRBJ1-3
v_call: TRBV12-3/TRBV12-4
cdr3_length: 14
cdr3_aa: CASSDWTGGNTIYF

j_call: TRBJ2-3
v_call: TRBV2
cdr3_length: 13
cdr3_aa: CASTPRFTDTQYF